This T cell receptor beta chain was documented in a study of blood T cell repertoires in COVID-19. At the level of the study: The analysed material was cDNA or gDNA that came from T cells, B-cell-depleted T cells, or PBMCs.

V gave up 8 bases and J gave up 1 base, with 13 bases separating them. Germline V gene sequence: CDR1 MDHEN, CDR2 SYDVKM. The CDR3 extends over 14 amino acids. Study processing details: Amplified reference gene primers provided the basis for estimating nucleated cell counts. Repertoires were generated with immunoSEQ multiplex PCR, while TCRdb's copy carries only in-frame clones and drops some. That table gives V, J and clone size, and the DNA gave D and trimming. In the table there are under 500,000 clones, approximately 90% of which are singletons. Individuals drawn from approximately 26 US areas were roughly 18 to 100 years old.

J is TRBJ2-3 and V is TRBV28; D unclear. Sequencing used PBMCs or T cells enriched from blood (not recorded which). This TCR was sampled from a woman between 18 and 29 years old with acute COVID-19. The CDR3 here is CASDQLGGTDTQYF. The CDR3, as DNA: TGTGCCAGCGACCAGCTTGGAGGCACAGATACGCAGTATTTT.